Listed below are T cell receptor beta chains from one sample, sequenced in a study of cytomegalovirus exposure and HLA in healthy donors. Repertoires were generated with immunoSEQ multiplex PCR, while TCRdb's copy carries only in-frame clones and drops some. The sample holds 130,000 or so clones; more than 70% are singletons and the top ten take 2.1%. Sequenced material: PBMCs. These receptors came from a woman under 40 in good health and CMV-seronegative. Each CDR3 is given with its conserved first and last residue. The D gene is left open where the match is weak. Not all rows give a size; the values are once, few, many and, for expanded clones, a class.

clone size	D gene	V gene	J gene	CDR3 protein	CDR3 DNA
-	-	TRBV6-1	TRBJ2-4	CASSSGQLAKNIQYF	TGTGCCAGCAGCAGCGGACAGCTAGCCAAAAACATTCAGTACTTC
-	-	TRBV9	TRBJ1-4	CASWPTNEKLFF	TGTGCCAGCTGGCCAACTAATGAAAAACTGTTTTTT
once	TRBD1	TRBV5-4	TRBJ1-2	CASSLTGGIGYTF	TGTGCCAGCAGCCTGACAGGGGGAATTGGCTACACCTTC
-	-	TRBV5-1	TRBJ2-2	CASSLEQGADTGELFF	TGCGCCAGCAGCTTGGAGCAGGGCGCCGACACCGGGGAGCTGTTTTTT
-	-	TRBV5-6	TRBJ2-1	CASSSDSFYNEQFF	TGTGCCAGCAGCTCAGACAGTTTCTACAATGAGCAGTTCTTC
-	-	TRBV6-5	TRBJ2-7	CASIKIRGTSYEQYF	TGTGCCAGCATAAAGATTAGGGGGACCTCCTACGAGCAGTACTTC
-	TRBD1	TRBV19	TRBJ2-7	CASSFDPDRGNEQYF	TGTGCCAGTAGTTTCGACCCCGACAGGGGGAACGAGCAGTACTTC
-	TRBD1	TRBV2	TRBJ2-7	CASSDPNRGPYEQYF	TGTGCCAGCAGTGACCCCAACAGGGGCCCATACGAGCAGTACTTC
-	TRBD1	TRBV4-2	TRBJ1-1	CASSPEQGVNEAFF	TGTGCCAGCAGTCCGGAACAGGGGGTCAATGAAGCTTTCTTT
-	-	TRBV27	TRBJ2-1	CASSGQGNDEQFF	TGTGCCAGCAGTGGTCAGGGTAACGATGAGCAGTTCTTC
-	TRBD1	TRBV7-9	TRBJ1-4	CASSPRFGQESNEKLFF	TGTGCCAGCAGCCCGCGATTCGGACAGGAGAGTAATGAAAAACTGTTTTTT
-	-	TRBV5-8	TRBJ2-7	CAGRTVSYEQYF	TGTGCCGGAAGGACAGTGAGCTACGAGCAGTACTTC
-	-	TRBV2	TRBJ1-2	CASITEGGISVGYTF	TGTGCCAGCATAACCGAGGGAGGAATTTCGGTCGGCTACACCTTC
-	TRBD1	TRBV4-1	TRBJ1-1	CASSTGTGMNTEAFF	TGCGCCAGCAGTACCGGGACAGGGATGAACACTGAAGCTTTCTTT
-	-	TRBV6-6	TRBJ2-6	CAAVSDGANVLTF	TGTGCGGCAGTCAGTGATGGGGCCAACGTCCTGACTTTC
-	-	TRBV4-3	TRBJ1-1	CASSQEGGTEAFF	TGCGCCAGCAGCCAAGAGGGGGGGACTGAAGCTTTCTTT
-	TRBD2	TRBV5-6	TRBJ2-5	CASSPGLAGPTRETQYF	TGTGCCAGCAGCCCTGGACTAGCGGGGCCTACAAGGGAGACCCAGTACTTC
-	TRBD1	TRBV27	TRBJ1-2	CASSLSAGGHYGYTF	TGTGCCAGCAGTTTATCGGCAGGGGGGCACTATGGCTACACCTTC
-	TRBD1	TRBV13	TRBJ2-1	CASSPGTGQPPLSHYNEQFF	TGTGCCAGCAGCCCGGGGACAGGACAGCCCCCGCTGTCCCATTACAATGAGCAGTTCTTC
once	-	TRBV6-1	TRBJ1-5	CASSEERASNQPQHF	TGTGCCAGCAGTGAAGAGAGAGCGAGCAATCAGCCCCAGCATTTT
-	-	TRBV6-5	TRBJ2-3	CASRRDSGTDTQYF	TGTGCCAGCCGTCGAGATAGCGGCACAGATACGCAGTATTTT
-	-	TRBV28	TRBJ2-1	CASSSKTGVQDEQFF	TGTGCCAGCAGTTCAAAGACAGGCGTTCAGGATGAGCAGTTCTTC
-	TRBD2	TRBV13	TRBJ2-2	CASSRGGGGPNTGELFF	TGTGCCAGCAGCAGGGGAGGCGGGGGGCCGAACACCGGGGAGCTGTTTTTT
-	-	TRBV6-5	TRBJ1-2	CASSYFGINYGYTF	TGTGCCAGCAGTTACTTCGGGATTAACTATGGCTACACCTTC
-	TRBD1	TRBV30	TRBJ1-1	CAWSEVGQKSATEAFF	TGTGCCTGGAGTGAGGTGGGACAGAAATCAGCCACTGAAGCTTTCTTT
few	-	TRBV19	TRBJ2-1	CASSILGGPQFF	TGTGCCAGTAGTATACTCGGCGGGCCGCAGTTCTTC
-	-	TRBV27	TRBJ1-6	CASSDSGQALLDSPLHF	TGTGCCAGCAGTGATTCGGGACAAGCCCTTCTTGATTCACCCCTCCACTTT
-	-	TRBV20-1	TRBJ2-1	CSAPLNEQFF	TGCAGTGCCCCTCTTAATGAGCAGTTCTTC
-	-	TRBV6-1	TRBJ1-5	CASSDSYSNQPQHF	TGTGCCAGCAGTGATAGTTATAGCAATCAGCCCCAGCATTTT
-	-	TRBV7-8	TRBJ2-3	CASSPPPGDTQYF	TGTGCCAGCAGCCCCCCCCCGGGAGATACGCAGTATTTT
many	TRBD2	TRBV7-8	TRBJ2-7	CASSQAGGTYEQYF	TGTGCCAGCAGCCAAGCGGGGGGAACCTACGAGCAGTACTTC
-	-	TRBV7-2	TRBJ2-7	CASSSNRKTYEQYF	TGTGCCAGCAGTTCAAACAGGAAAACCTACGAGCAGTACTTC
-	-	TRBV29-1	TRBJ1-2	CSANDWGQGYTF	TGCAGCGCAAATGATTGGGGGCAAGGCTACACCTTC
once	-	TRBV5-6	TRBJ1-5	CASSFLYSNQPQHF	TGTGCCAGCAGCTTCTTATATAGCAATCAGCCCCAGCATTTT
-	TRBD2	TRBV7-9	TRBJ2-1	CASSPGLAAYNEQFF	TGTGCCAGCAGCCCGGGACTAGCGGCATACAATGAGCAGTTCTTC
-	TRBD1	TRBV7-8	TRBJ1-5	CASSSTGGSNQPQHF	TGTGCCAGCAGCTCGACAGGGGGAAGCAATCAGCCCCAGCATTTT
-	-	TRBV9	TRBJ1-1	CASSVSTGGTEAFF	TGTGCCAGCAGCGTATCTACCGGGGGCACTGAAGCTTTCTTT
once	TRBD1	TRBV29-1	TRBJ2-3	CSVGTGGGDTQYF	TGCAGCGTTGGGACAGGGGGCGGAGATACGCAGTATTTT
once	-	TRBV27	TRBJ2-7	CASSSEAPHESSYEQYF	TGTGCCAGCAGTTCCGAGGCGCCCCATGAGAGCTCCTACGAGCAGTACTTC
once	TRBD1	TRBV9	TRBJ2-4	CASSVEGTGDIQYF	TGTGCCAGCAGCGTAGAAGGGACAGGAGACATTCAGTACTTC
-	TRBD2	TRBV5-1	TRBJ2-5	CASSIHSGGQETQYF	TGCGCCAGCAGCATCCACAGCGGGGGGCAAGAGACCCAGTACTTC
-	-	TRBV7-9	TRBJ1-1	CASSLVPGAGRLVNTEAFF	TGTGCCAGCAGCTTAGTTCCGGGAGCAGGGAGGTTGGTGAACACTGAAGCTTTCTTT
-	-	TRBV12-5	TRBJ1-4	CASQGESEKLFF	TGTGCTAGTCAGGGCGAAAGTGAAAAACTGTTTTTT
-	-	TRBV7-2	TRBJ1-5	CASSLRGDYQPQHF	TGTGCCAGCAGCCTCCGGGGTGATTATCAGCCCCAGCATTTT
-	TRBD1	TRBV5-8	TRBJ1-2	CASSLGQGFDYGYTF	TGTGCCAGCAGCTTGGGACAGGGTTTCGACTATGGCTACACCTTC
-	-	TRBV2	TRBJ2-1	CASGLGGEQFF	TGTGCCAGCGGCTTAGGGGGTGAGCAGTTCTTC